Below, 22 T cell receptor beta chains from the same sample are listed, as sequenced in a study of T cell responses to AZD1222 COVID-19 vaccine. This table comes from immunoSEQ multiplex PCR, and its TCRdb copy is limited to in-frame clones, with some not included. The table for this sample gives 150,000 or so clones. The source material was peripheral blood. These receptors were collected from an adult in good health.

This chain uses TRBV14 with TRBJ1-2; D gene uncertain. This CDR3 spans 15 amino acids. CDR1 and CDR2 (germline): SGHDN, FVKESK. Trimming pared 1 base from V and 4 bases from J, leaving 13 bases between. CDR3 nucleotide sequence: TGTGCCAGCAGCCAAGGGTTAGCAGGAGCCTATGGCTACACCTTC. It encodes CASSQGLAGAYGYTF.

The gene calls are TRBV5-8 and TRBJ1-5; 7 nucleotides agree with TRBD1. Germline V lookup: CDR1 SGHTS, CDR2 YDEGEE. With 4 bases clipped from V and 0 bases from J, the junction kept 4 bases outside the gene matches. CDR3 length: 15 amino acids. The CDR3 nucleotides read TGTGCCAGCAGCCAGGGGGGTTATAGCAATCAGCCCCAGCATTTT. Its translation is CASSQGGYSNQPQHF. The whole variable domain, remainder taken from reference TRBV5-8 and TRBJ1-5, is EAGVTQSPTHLIKTRGQQATLRCSPISGHTSVYWYQQALGLGLQFLLWYDEGEERNRGNFPPRFSGRQFPNYSSELNVNALELEDSALYLCASSQGGYSNQPQHFGDGTRLSIL.

The rearrangement joins TRBV5-4 to TRBJ1-1; 8 bases agree with TRBD1. This CDR3 contains 14 residues. Losses at the gene ends were 3 bases for V and 8 bases for J; bases not matched to a gene: 9. Germline loops: CDR1 SGHNT, CDR2 YYREEE (reference sequence). CDR3 in amino acids: CASSSEGGDREAFF. In nucleotides, the CDR3 is TGTGCCAGCAGCTCGGAGGGAGGGGACAGGGAAGCTTTCTTT.

The chain carries TRBV6-5 and TRBJ2-2; possible D gene TRBD2, 5 bases. From germline, CDR1 is MNHEY and CDR2 SVGAGI. CDR3 size: 13 residues. Trimming stripped 2 bases from V and 6 bases from J, with 7 bases between. Here the CDR3 reads CASSYEGAGELFF. In DNA form, the CDR3 reads TGTGCCAGCAGTTACGAGGGCGCCGGGGAGCTGTTTTTT.

The chain links TRBV11-3 to TRBJ2-3, with 12 positions matching TRBD1. Germline V gene data show CDR1 as SGHNT and CDR2 as YENEEA. J gave up 7 bases and V 5 bases, and 7 bases lay outside the gene matches. CDR3 length: 15 amino acids. The CDR3 region has the DNA TGTGCCAGCAGCAAAAGGGGACAGGGGGCAAATACGCAGTATTTT. Translating it yields CASSKRGQGANTQYF.

The genes are TRBV11-3 and TRBJ1-1; D is possibly TRBD1 (6 bases). Trimming took 0 bases from V and 12 from J, leaving 17 bases between them. Per the germline V gene, CDR1 is SGHNT and CDR2 is YENEEA. This CDR3 has 14 amino acids. The CDR3 is CASSLDLGGRQPFF. The DNA for the CDR3 is TGTGCCAGCAGCTTAGATCTAGGGGGACGGCAACCTTTCTTT.

The rearrangement joins TRBV5-1 to TRBJ2-2; TRBD1 might be the D (6 bases). CDR1 is SGHRS, CDR2 YFSETQ, per germline. V dropped 4 bases and J dropped 4 bases, with 17 bases sitting between them. This CDR3 region has 16 residues. The CDR3 sequence: CASSTTGSGSTGELFF. The CDR3 DNA sequence: TGCGCCAGCAGCACTACAGGGTCGGGGTCCACCGGGGAGCTGTTTTTT.

The CDR3 here is CASSYGSGAATDTQYF. CDR3 nucleotide sequence: TGTGCCAGCAGTTACGGGTCGGGGGCCGCCACAGATACGCAGTATTTT. The chain links TRBV6-2 or TRBV6-3 to TRBJ2-3, with D possibly being TRBD1 or TRBD2 (6 bases each). This CDR3 contains 16 residues. V gave up 2 bases and J gave up 2 bases, with 14 bases separating them. The germline gives CDR1 MNHEY, CDR2 SVGEGT.

The gene calls are TRBV7-3 and TRBJ1-1; 9 bases agree with TRBD1. CDR1 and CDR2 from the germline V gene are SGHTA and FQGTGA. J was trimmed by 6 bases and V by 4 bases; bases with no gene match: 15. This CDR3 has 17 amino acids. Here the CDR3 DNA reads TGTGCCAGCAGCTCCCGACCGCCGGGACAGGGAATGGCTGAAGCTTTCTTT. This codes for CASSSRPPGQGMAEAFF.

The chain combines TRBV19 with TRBJ2-5; D possibly corresponds to TRBD1 (6 bases). Per germline, CDR1 LNHDA and CDR2 SQIVND (reference sequence). Trimming took off 6 bases at V and 2 bases at J, with 16 bases between the two ends. CDR3 length equals 15 residues. The chain's CDR3 is CASRPGLDRQETQYF. In nucleotides, the CDR3 is TGTGCCAGTAGGCCTGGCTTGGACAGACAAGAGACCCAGTACTTC.

J is TRBJ1-4 and V is TRBV5-6; the D gene is possibly TRBD1 (6 bases). Germline loops: CDR1 SGHDT, CDR2 YYEEEE. V shed 0 bases and J shed 5 bases, with 14 bases lying between them. The CDR3 spans 16 residues. The CDR3 region is CASSLAFGGPNEKLFF. CDR3 sequence (DNA): TGTGCCAGCAGCTTGGCCTTCGGGGGGCCGAATGAAAAACTGTTTTTT. Supplemented by reference TRBV5-6 and TRBJ1-4, the full variable domain reads DAGVTQSPTHLIKTRGQQVTLRCSPKSGHDTVSWYQQALGQGPQFIFQYYEEEERQRGNFPDRFSGHQFPNYSSELNVNALLLGDSALYLCASSLAFGGPNEKLFFGSGTQLSVL.

The chain employs TRBV19 and TRBJ1-1; 8 nucleotides align to TRBD1. This CDR3 is 14 amino acids long. CDR1 and CDR2 (germline): LNHDA, SQIVND (reference sequence). V shed 4 bases, J shed 4 bases, and the junction held 5 bases outside the gene matches. DNA of the CDR3: TGTGCCAGTAGTACCAGGGGGCGGATCACTGAAGCTTTCTTT. This encodes CASSTRGRITEAFF.

The chain carries TRBV28 and TRBJ1-6; D ambiguous. Germline V gives CDR1 MDHEN, CDR2 SYDVKM. The CDR3 totals 13 residues. V was trimmed by 0 bases and J by 11 bases, leaving 8 bases between them. The CDR3 spells CASSLWSRAPLHF. The CDR3 DNA reads as TGTGCCAGCAGTTTATGGTCTCGGGCACCCCTCCACTTT.

The rearrangement links TRBV3-1 (or the pseudogene TRBV3-2) to TRBJ2-2; no clear D. The V gene's germline CDR1 is LGHDT and CDR2 YNNKEL (reference sequence). V lost 1 base and J 5 bases, leaving 2 bases between the germline ends. This CDR3 is built from 12 residues. Here the CDR3 DNA reads TGTGCCAGCAGCCAAGTTACCGGGGAGCTGTTTTTT. This codes for CASSQVTGELFF.

The chain couples TRBV4-1 to TRBJ1-1, with D maybe TRBD1 (6 bases). The V gene lost 0 bases and the J gene lost 4 bases, with 21 bases spanning the gap. The CDR3 runs to 18 residues. Germline lookup yields CDR1 MGHRA and CDR2 YSYEKL. In DNA form, the CDR3 reads TGCGCCAGCAGCCAAGATGGTCCCGGCGGTAAAGGGGGCACTGAAGCTTTCTTT. This translates into CASSQDGPGGKGGTEAFF.

The gene calls are TRBV6-2 or TRBV6-3 and TRBJ1-1, with 9 bases lining up with TRBD1. This CDR3 has 18 amino acids. The trim removed 1 base at V and 5 bases at J, leaving 14 bases unmatched. Germline V gives CDR1 MNHEY, CDR2 SVGEGT. CDR3: CASSYFPTGTGRSTEAFF. The CDR3, as DNA: TGTGCCAGCAGTTACTTCCCTACTGGGACAGGGAGATCGACTGAAGCTTTCTTT.

This rearrangement joins TRBV3-1 (or the pseudogene TRBV3-2) to TRBJ1-1; D not certain. CDR1 and CDR2 from the germline V gene are LGHDT and YNNKEL (reference sequence). The CDR3 sequence is 16 residues long. Trimming pared 0 bases from V and 10 bases from J, leaving 21 bases between. For the CDR3, the DNA is TGTGCCAGCAGCCAAGATTGGAGGCTTCAAGTGGATAGAGCTTTCTTT. This translates into CASSQDWRLQVDRAFF.

This chain uses TRBV15 with TRBJ1-4; D gene uncertain. Germline CDR1 and CDR2: LNHNV and YYDKDF (reference sequence). This CDR3 has 15 amino acids. V was trimmed by 1 base and J by 4 bases, leaving 10 bases between them. The CDR3 loop reads CATSRAVSGNEKLFF. The CDR3 bases are TGTGCCACCAGCAGAGCGGTTTCGGGTAATGAAAAACTGTTTTTT.

The J gene is TRBJ1-4, the V gene TRBV19, with D possibly being TRBD1 (5 bases). The CDR3 is 15 residues long. Germline V gene lookup returns CDR1 LNHDA and CDR2 SQIVND (reference sequence). Trimming removed 3 bases at V and 8 bases at J, with 16 bases between. CDR3 sequence reads: CASSIGFRVGEKLFF. Here the CDR3 DNA reads TGTGCCAGTAGTATTGGATTCAGGGTAGGAGAAAAACTGTTTTTT.

The V and J genes are TRBV7-8 and TRBJ1-2, with a weak D call TRBD1 (5 bases). V was clipped by 2 bases and J by 4 bases, with 17 bases between them. CDR3 size: 16 residues. CDR1 is SGHVS, CDR2 FQNEAQ, per germline. The CDR3 is CASSLKSVRVGYGYTF. CDR3 DNA sequence: TGTGCCAGCAGCTTAAAGTCGGTCAGGGTGGGCTATGGCTACACCTTC.

CDR3 in DNA: TGTGCCAGTAGTGGGGTAAGAAGCTCAAACACTGAAGCTTTCTTT. Amino acid sequence: CASSGVRSSNTEAFF. V gene TRBV19 combines with J gene TRBJ1-1, with no clear D. V shed 5 bases and J shed 2 bases, with 15 bases lying between them. The germline CDR1 and CDR2 sequences are LNHDA and SQIVND (reference sequence). This CDR3 has 15 residues.

The J gene is TRBJ2-4, the V gene TRBV5-8; perhaps TRBD2 as D (6 bases). The germline CDR1 and CDR2 sequences are SGHTS and YDEGEE. This CDR3 region has 18 residues. Trimming cost V 1 base and J 0 bases, with 17 bases left between them. The CDR3 sequence is CASSLIWLAELAKNIQYF. The CDR3 region has the DNA TGTGCCAGCAGCTTGATTTGGTTAGCGGAGCTAGCCAAAAACATTCAGTACTTC.